These 18 T cell receptor beta chains came from one sample sequenced in a study of shared T cell receptors in the human thymus. Here immunoSEQ multiplex PCR was the method, and the copy in TCRdb shows in-frame clones only, minus some. The sample lists roughly 710,000 clones, approximately 83% occurring once. Another study also made use of these data, one on human thymus T cells.

Material for sequencing was thymocytes. The receptors were sampled from a girl in the first two years of life with a congenital heart defect.

The genes are TRBV21-1 and TRBJ1-1; the listed D gene, TRBD1, was not tested against the DNA. TRBV21-1 is termed a pseudogene. This CDR3 has 21 residues. The CDR3 nucleotides are TGTGCCAGCACCAAAATGGGGGCATCGTGCACCTGGGGCGAGATGAACACTGAAGCTTTCTTT. Protein product: CASTKMGASCTWGEMNTEAFF.

V and J are TRBV5-1 and TRBJ2-7, with D perhaps matching TRBD2 (5 bases). In germline, CDR1 is SGHRS, CDR2 YFSETQ. The CDR3 runs to 14 residues. V lost 2 bases to trimming and J lost 2 bases, with 11 bases between them. The CDR3 here is CASSLRGPPYEQYF. CDR3 nucleotide sequence: TGCGCCAGCAGCTTACGAGGGCCTCCCTACGAGCAGTACTTC.

The chain combines TRBV11-1 with TRBJ2-7, with 8 nucleotides matching TRBD2. Per the germline V gene, CDR1 is SGHAT and CDR2 is FQDESV (reference sequence). The CDR3 extends over 15 amino acids. J was trimmed by 0 bases and V by 3 bases; bases with no gene match: 4. Here the CDR3 DNA reads TGTGCCAGCAGCTTCGGCGGGGGGCACTCCTACGAGCAGTACTTC. Translating gives CASSFGGGHSYEQYF.

CDR3 sequence: CASSYFGGANNEQFF. CDR3 bases: TGTGCCAGCAGTTACTTTGGGGGGGCCAACAATGAGCAGTTCTTC. This chain joins TRBV6-6 and TRBJ2-1; D possibly corresponds to TRBD2 (7 bases). The V end was cut by 1 base, the J end by 5 bases, with 12 bases between. The V gene's germline CDR1 is MNHNY and CDR2 SVGAGI (reference sequence). The CDR3 sequence is 15 residues long.

The chain employs TRBV5-1 and TRBJ2-1; 9 positions agree with TRBD1. The CDR3 is 16 amino acids. Germline CDR1 SGHRS, CDR2 YFSETQ. The trim removed 3 bases at V and 5 bases at J, leaving 9 bases unmatched. The DNA of the CDR3 is TGCGCCAGCAGCTGGGAGGGACAGGGTGGGAACAATGAGCAGTTCTTC. It specifies CASSWEGQGGNNEQFF.

The gene calls are TRBV23-1 and TRBJ2-1; TRBD1 matches at 10 bases. TRBV23-1 is flagged as an ORF with uncertain function. There are 17 residues in the CDR3. The ends lost 0 bases at V and 7 bases at J; junction bases unmatched: 9. This CDR3 is CASSQSSGGDRGNEQFF. The CDR3 DNA is TGCGCCAGCAGTCAATCGTCAGGGGGGGACAGGGGAAATGAGCAGTTCTTC.

V gene TRBV13 combines with J gene TRBJ2-3, with 16 bases identical to TRBD2. Germline lookup yields CDR1 PRHDT and CDR2 FYEKMQ (reference sequence). The ends lost 5 bases at V and 3 bases at J; junction bases unmatched: 5. The CDR3 is 17 residues long. This CDR3 is CASSPGLAGGETDTQYF. CDR3 DNA sequence: TGTGCCAGCAGCCCGGGACTAGCGGGGGGGGAGACAGATACGCAGTATTTT.

The chain joins TRBV4-1 to TRBJ1-2; D is unclear. V was pared by 5 bases and J by 3 bases, with 13 bases between. The CDR3 sequence is 14 residues long. Germline V gene lookup returns CDR1 MGHRA and CDR2 YSYEKL. CDR3 DNA sequence: TGCGCCAGCAGCGAAAATCAGGAGGACTATGGCTACACCTTC. Translation gives CASSENQEDYGYTF.

This chain joins TRBV19 and TRBJ2-3, with TRBD1 as a possible D gene (6 bases). V lost 6 bases, J lost 3 bases, and 19 bases lay in between. The CDR3 sequence is 16 residues long. Germline V gene lookup returns CDR1 LNHDA and CDR2 SQIVND (reference sequence). In DNA, the CDR3 is TGTGCCAGTAGCGTCTCGGGACACCAAGAGACAGATACGCAGTATTTT. It specifies CASSVSGHQETDTQYF. Full variable domain (outside the CDR3, taken from reference TRBV19 and TRBJ2-3): DGGITQSPKYLFRKEGQNVTLSCEQNLNHDAMYWYRQDPGQGLRLIYYSQIVNDFQKGDIAEGYSVSREKKESFPLTVTSAQKNPTAFYLCASSVSGHQETDTQYFGPGTRLTVL.

The CDR3 nucleotides are TGTGCCAGCAGCTACGCAAAGGGGGTGTTCCCCCCAGATACGCAGTATTTT. It yields the protein CASSYAKGVFPPDTQYF. This chain connects TRBV5-4 to TRBJ2-3, with D perhaps matching TRBD1 (6 bases). The V and J ends lost 3 bases and 4 bases respectively, with 21 bases between them. The CDR3 length is 17 residues. CDR1 SGHNT and CDR2 YYREEE come from the germline V gene (reference sequence).

The J gene is TRBJ2-3, the V gene TRBV20-1; D is unresolved. The ends were cut back, 2 bases at V and 4 bases at J, with 4 bases in the middle. CDR1 and CDR2 from the germline V gene are DFQATT and SNEGSKA (reference sequence). The CDR3 runs to 11 residues. The CDR3 sequence is CSARFADTQYF. CDR3 sequence (DNA): TGCAGTGCTAGATTCGCAGATACGCAGTATTTT.

The chain recombines TRBV28 with TRBJ1-4; 7 positions match TRBD1. Germline loops: CDR1 MDHEN, CDR2 SYDVKM. The CDR3 runs to 14 residues. With V trimmed by 5 bases and J by 4 bases, 4 bases remained unmatched. The CDR3 bases are TGTGCCAGCAGTCCGGGACAGCTTAATGAAAAACTGTTTTTT. Its protein is CASSPGQLNEKLFF.

V gene TRBV6-1 combines with J gene TRBJ2-3; 9 bases line up with TRBD1. Losses at the gene ends were 5 bases for V and 3 bases for J; bases not matched to a gene: 6. CDR3 length: 15 residues. The germline V gene encodes CDR1 MNHNS and CDR2 SASEGT. CDR3 loop: CASSRGTGRTDTQYF. As DNA, the CDR3 is TGTGCCAGCAGTAGAGGGACAGGGAGAACAGATACGCAGTATTTT.

The rearrangement links TRBV28 to TRBJ1-1; tentatively, D is TRBD1 (6 bases). Trimming cost V 3 bases and J 6 bases, with 17 bases left between them. Per the germline V gene, CDR1 is MDHEN and CDR2 is SYDVKM. CDR3 length: 15 residues. The CDR3 DNA is TGTGCCAGCAGTTTCTTTCGGACAGCTGGCCCTGAAGCTTTCTTT. Protein: CASSFFRTAGPEAFF.

The chain combines TRBV5-4 with TRBJ2-5; 11 bases are shared with TRBD2. Germline V lookup: CDR1 SGHNT, CDR2 YYREEE (reference sequence). The CDR3 is 17 residues long. The trim removed 0 bases at V and 2 bases at J, leaving 6 bases unmatched. The DNA for the CDR3 is TGTGCCAGCAGCTTGGGCGGCCTAGCGGGGGGACAAGAGACCCAGTACTTC. Its translation is CASSLGGLAGGQETQYF.

Here the CDR3 reads CASSLESTADGYTF. In nucleotides, the CDR3 is TGTGCCAGCAGCTTGGAGTCCACTGCGGATGGCTACACCTTC. The chain uses TRBV5-5 and TRBJ1-2; D is unclear. The V end was cut by 0 bases, the J end by 6 bases, with 12 bases between. This CDR3 comprises 14 residues. In germline, CDR1 is SGHKS, CDR2 YYEKEE (reference sequence).

The genes are TRBV5-5 and TRBJ1-1; tentatively, D is TRBD1 (6 bases). This CDR3 has 13 residues. Deletions cut 7 bases from V and 5 bases from J, with 15 bases between. Per the germline V gene, CDR1 is SGHKS and CDR2 is YYEKEE (reference sequence). The CDR3 reads CASLQGSRTEAFF. The DNA for the CDR3 is TGTGCCAGCTTACAGGGTTCGCGAACTGAAGCTTTCTTT. Based on the CDR3 plus reference TRBV5-5 and TRBJ1-1, the full variable domain is DAGVTQSPTHLIKTRGQQVTLRCSPISGHKSVSWYQQVLGQGPQFIFQYYEKEERGRGNFPDRFSARQFPNYSSELNVNALLLGDSALYLCASLQGSRTEAFFGQGTRLTVV.

The gene calls are TRBV6-1 and TRBJ2-7; tentative D call: TRBD1 (5 bases). Trimming stripped 8 bases from V and 3 bases from J, with 14 bases between. CDR1 is MNHNS, CDR2 SASEGT, per germline. The CDR3 consists of 13 residues. The CDR3 sequence is CASEEGALYEQYF. The CDR3 coding sequence is TGTGCCAGCGAAGAAGGGGCCCTCTACGAGCAGTACTTC.